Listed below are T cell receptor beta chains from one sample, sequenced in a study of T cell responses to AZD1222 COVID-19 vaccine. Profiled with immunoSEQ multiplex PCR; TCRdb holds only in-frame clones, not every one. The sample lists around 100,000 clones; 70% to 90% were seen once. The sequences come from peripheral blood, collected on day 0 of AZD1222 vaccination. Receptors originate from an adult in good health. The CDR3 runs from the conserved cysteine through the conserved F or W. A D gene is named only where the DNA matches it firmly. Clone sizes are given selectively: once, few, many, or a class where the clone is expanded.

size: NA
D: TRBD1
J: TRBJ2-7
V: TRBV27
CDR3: CASFGQGKSYEQYF
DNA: TGTGCCAGCTTTGGACAGGGGAAGTCGTACGAGCAGTACTTC

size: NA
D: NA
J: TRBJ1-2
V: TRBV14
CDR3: CASSPKQGYGYTF
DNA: TGTGCCAGCAGCCCAAAACAGGGATATGGCTACACCTTC

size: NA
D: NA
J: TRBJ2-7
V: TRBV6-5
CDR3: CASSIGQNYEQYF
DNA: TGTGCCAGCAGCATTGGGCAGAACTACGAGCAGTACTTC

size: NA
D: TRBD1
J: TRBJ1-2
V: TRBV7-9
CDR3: CASSSFKGARDGYTF
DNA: TGTGCCAGCAGCTCCTTCAAGGGGGCCAGGGATGGCTACACCTTC

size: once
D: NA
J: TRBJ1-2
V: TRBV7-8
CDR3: CASSLGSGVEGYTF
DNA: TGTGCCAGCAGCTTAGGATCAGGGGTTGAAGGCTACACCTTC

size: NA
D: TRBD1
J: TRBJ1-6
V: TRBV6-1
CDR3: CASSEGTGNSPLHF
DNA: TGTGCCAGCAGTGAAGGGACAGGGAATTCACCCCTCCACTTT

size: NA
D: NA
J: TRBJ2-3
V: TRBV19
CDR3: CASSVQGVPDTQYF
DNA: TGTGCCAGTAGTGTACAGGGTGTCCCAGATACGCAGTATTTT

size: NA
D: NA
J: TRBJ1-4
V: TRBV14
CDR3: CASSQDRIEIEKLFF
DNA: TGTGCCAGCAGCCAAGACAGAATCGAGATTGAAAAACTGTTTTTT

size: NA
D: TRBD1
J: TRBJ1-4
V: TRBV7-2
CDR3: CASSLVTGAGEKLFF
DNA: TGTGCCAGCAGCTTAGTGACAGGGGCGGGTGAAAAACTGTTTTTT

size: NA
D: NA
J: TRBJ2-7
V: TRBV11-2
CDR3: CASSLDRGGNEQYF
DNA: TGTGCCAGCAGCTTAGATAGGGGGGGCAACGAGCAGTACTTC

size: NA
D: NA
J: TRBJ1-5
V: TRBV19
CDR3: CASSSFRPERSNQPQHF
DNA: TGTGCCAGTAGTTCCTTTAGGCCAGAACGTAGCAATCAGCCCCAGCATTTT

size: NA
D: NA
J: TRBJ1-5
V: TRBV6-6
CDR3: CASSQQESNQPQHF
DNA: TGTGCCAGCAGTCAACAGGAAAGCAATCAGCCCCAGCATTTT

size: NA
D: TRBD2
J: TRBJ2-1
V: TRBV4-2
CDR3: CASSRRATSGGEHNEQFF
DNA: TGTGCCAGCAGCCGAAGGGCGACTAGCGGGGGGGAGCACAATGAGCAGTTCTTC

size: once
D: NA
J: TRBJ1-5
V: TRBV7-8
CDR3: CASTASAGNQPQHF
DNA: TGTGCCAGCACCGCTTCTGCCGGCAATCAGCCCCAGCATTTT

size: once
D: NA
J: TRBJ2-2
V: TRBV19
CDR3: CASSNYQNTGELFF
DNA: TGTGCCAGTAGTAACTACCAGAACACCGGGGAGCTGTTTTTT

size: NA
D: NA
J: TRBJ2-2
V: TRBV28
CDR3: CASSFPGSYTGELFF
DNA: TGTGCCAGCAGTTTTCCCGGGAGCTATACCGGGGAGCTGTTTTTT

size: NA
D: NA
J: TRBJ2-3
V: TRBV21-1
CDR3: CASSKEAGRRDTDTQYF
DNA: TGTGCCAGCAGCAAAGAGGCAGGACGAAGAGACACAGATACGCAGTATTTT

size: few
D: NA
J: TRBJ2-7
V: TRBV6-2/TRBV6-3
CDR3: CASSYGGAIEQYF
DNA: TGTGCCAGCAGTTACGGTGGGGCAATCGAGCAGTACTTC

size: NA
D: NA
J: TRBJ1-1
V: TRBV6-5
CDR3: CASRSRQVQVAFF
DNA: TGTGCCAGCAGATCCCGACAGGTGCAAGTGGCTTTCTTT

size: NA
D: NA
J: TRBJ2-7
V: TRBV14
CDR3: CASSQVSVKSYEQYF
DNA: TGTGCCAGCAGCCAAGTGTCCGTAAAATCCTACGAGCAGTACTTC

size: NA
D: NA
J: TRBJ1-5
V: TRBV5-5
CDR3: CASRGGGNQPQHF
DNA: TGTGCCAGCAGAGGTGGTGGCAATCAGCCCCAGCATTTT

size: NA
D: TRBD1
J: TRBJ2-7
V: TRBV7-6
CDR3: CASSADRGPSYEQYF
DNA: TGTGCCAGCAGCGCCGACAGGGGGCCATCCTACGAGCAGTACTTC

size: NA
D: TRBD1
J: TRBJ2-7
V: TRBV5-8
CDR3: CASSSSGQLIYEQYF
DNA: TGTGCCAGCAGTTCGTCGGGACAGCTTATCTACGAGCAGTACTTC

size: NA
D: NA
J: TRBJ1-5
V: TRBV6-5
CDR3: CASSPPGHNNQPQHF
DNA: TGTGCCAGCAGTCCTCCGGGACATAACAATCAGCCCCAGCATTTT

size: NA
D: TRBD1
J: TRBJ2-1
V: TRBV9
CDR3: CASSPTGTEIDNEQFF
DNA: TGTGCCAGCAGCCCAACCGGGACAGAGATAGACAATGAGCAGTTCTTC

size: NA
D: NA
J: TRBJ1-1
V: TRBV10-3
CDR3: CAIRRDMNTEAFF
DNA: TGTGCCATCAGGCGGGACATGAACACTGAAGCTTTCTTT

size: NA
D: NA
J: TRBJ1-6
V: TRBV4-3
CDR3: CASSQVDRNNSPLHF
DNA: TGCGCCAGCAGCCAAGTTGACCGAAATAATTCACCCCTCCACTTT

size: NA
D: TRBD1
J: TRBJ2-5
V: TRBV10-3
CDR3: CAISLTGGAGSETQYF
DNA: TGTGCCATCAGCCTGACAGGGGGCGCGGGATCTGAGACCCAGTACTTC

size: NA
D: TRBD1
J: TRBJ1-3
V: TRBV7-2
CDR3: CASSLDRGSSGNTIYF
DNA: TGTGCCAGCAGCTTGGACAGGGGGTCCTCTGGAAACACCATATATTTT

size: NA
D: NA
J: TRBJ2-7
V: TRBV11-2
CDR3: CASSLNRVTYGEQYF
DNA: TGTGCCAGCAGCTTAAACAGGGTTACCTATGGGGAGCAGTACTTC

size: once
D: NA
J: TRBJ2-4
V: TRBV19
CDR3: CASSIGTGRAIIAKNIQYF
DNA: TGTGCCAGTAGTATAGGCACGGGACGGGCTATAATAGCCAAAAACATTCAGTACTTC

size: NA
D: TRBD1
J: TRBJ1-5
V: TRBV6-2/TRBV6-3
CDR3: CASSPTTGVGQPQHF
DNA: TGTGCCAGCAGCCCCACCACAGGGGTAGGACAGCCCCAGCATTTT

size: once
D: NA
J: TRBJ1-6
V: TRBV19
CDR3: CASRLAGQGYSPLHF
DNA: TGTGCCAGTAGGCTGGCCGGCCAGGGGTATTCACCCCTCCACTTT

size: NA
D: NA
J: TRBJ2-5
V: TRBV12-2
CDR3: CASRSQGVGETQYF
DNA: TGTGCAAGTCGTTCACAGGGCGTAGGAGAGACCCAGTACTTC

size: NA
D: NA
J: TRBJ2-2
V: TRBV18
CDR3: CASSPRRSANTGELFF
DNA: TGTGCCAGCTCACCACGTCGATCAGCGAACACCGGGGAGCTGTTTTTT

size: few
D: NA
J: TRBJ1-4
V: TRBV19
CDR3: CASSGIGYNEKLFF
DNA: TGTGCCAGTAGTGGGATCGGGTATAATGAAAAACTGTTTTTT

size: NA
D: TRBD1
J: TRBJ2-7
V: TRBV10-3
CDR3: CAISESGYRGVYEQYF
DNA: TGTGCCATCAGTGAGTCTGGGTACAGGGGTGTGTACGAGCAGTACTTC

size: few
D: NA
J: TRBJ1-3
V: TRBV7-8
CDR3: CASSSRSRGSGNTIYF
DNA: TGTGCCAGCAGCTCCAGGTCCCGGGGATCGGGAAACACCATATATTTT

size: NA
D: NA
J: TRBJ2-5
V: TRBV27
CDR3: CASSLSVAGRETQYF
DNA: TGTGCCAGCAGTTTATCGGTCGCAGGGAGGGAGACCCAGTACTTC

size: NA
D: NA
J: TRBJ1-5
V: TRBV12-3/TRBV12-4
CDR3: CASSLAQILPQHF
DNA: TGTGCCAGCAGTTTAGCCCAAATACTGCCCCAGCATTTT

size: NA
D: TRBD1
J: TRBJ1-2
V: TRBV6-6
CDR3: CASSRNHESTGSYGYTF
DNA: TGTGCCAGCAGTCGGAACCATGAATCGACAGGGTCCTATGGCTACACCTTC

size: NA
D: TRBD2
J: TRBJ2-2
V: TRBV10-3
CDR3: CAIPQREGHGYYTGELFF
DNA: TGTGCCATCCCCCAGCGGGAGGGCCATGGTTATTACACCGGGGAGCTGTTTTTT

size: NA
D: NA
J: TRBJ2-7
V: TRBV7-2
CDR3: CASSLSRAAYEQYF
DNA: TGTGCCAGCAGCTTAAGCAGGGCAGCCTACGAGCAGTACTTC

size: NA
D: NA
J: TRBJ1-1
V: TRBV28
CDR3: CASSPPGIMNTEAFF
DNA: TGTGCCAGCAGCCCCCCAGGGATCATGAACACTGAAGCTTTCTTT

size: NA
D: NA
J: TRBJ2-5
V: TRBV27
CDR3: CASSGAAVGAQYF
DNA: TGTGCCAGCAGTGGGGCAGCCGTAGGGGCCCAGTACTTC

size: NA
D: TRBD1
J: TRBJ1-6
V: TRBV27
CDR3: CASSLRDRNNSPLHF
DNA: TGTGCCAGCAGTTTAAGGGACAGAAATAATTCACCCCTCCACTTT

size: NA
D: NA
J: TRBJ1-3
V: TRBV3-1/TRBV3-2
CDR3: CASSPPQGLLNSGNTIYF
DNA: TGTGCCAGCAGCCCCCCCCAGGGGCTACTGAACTCTGGAAACACCATATATTTT

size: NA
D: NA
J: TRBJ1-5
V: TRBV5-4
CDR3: CASSLEGQPQHF
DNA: TGTGCCAGCAGCTTGGAAGGGCAGCCCCAGCATTTT

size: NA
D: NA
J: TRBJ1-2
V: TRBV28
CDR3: CASSGVGGGWNGYTF
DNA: TGTGCCAGCAGTGGGGTGGGTGGGGGATGGAATGGCTACACCTTC

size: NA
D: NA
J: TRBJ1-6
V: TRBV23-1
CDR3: CASSASSYNSPLHF
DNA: TGCGCCAGCAGTGCGAGCTCCTATAATTCACCCCTCCACTTT

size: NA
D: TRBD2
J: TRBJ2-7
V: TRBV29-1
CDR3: CSVRTSGGSYEQYF
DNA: TGCAGCGTTCGGACTAGCGGGGGCTCCTACGAGCAGTACTTC

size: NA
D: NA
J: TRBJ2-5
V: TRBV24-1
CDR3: CATSDPRTLGETQYF
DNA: TGTGCCACCAGTGATCCTCGGACCTTGGGAGAGACCCAGTACTTC

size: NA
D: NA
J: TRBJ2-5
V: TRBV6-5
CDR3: CASPGQNQETQYF
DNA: TGTGCCAGCCCTGGACAGAACCAAGAGACCCAGTACTTC

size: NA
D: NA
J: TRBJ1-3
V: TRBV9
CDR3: CASSRGEGQGNTIYF
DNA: TGTGCCAGCAGCCGGGGGGAGGGGCAGGGAAACACCATATATTTT

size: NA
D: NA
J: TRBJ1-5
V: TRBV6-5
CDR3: CASSNTGGNQPQHF
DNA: TGTGCCAGCAGCAATACCGGGGGCAATCAGCCCCAGCATTTT

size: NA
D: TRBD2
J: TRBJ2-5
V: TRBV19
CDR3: CASSPGLARSQETQYF
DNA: TGTGCCAGTAGTCCCGGACTAGCCCGCAGCCAAGAGACCCAGTACTTC

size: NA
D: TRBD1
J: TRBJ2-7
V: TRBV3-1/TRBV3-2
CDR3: CASSTITGVSYEQYF
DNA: TGTGCCAGCAGCACCATTACAGGGGTCTCCTACGAGCAGTACTTC